This entry concerns a single T cell receptor beta chain. Its antigen is not identified. The sample originates from a study of immune cell composition in non-small cell lung cancer. Notes on the study in general: Top 10 clone scores and clonality were higher in squamous than adenocarcinoma. Smoking pack-years did not significantly correlate with tumour TCR-beta clonality.

This table comes from immunoSEQ multiplex PCR, and its TCRdb copy is limited to in-frame clones, with some not included. The sample includes under 1,500 clones, less than 85% of them seen just once. V was pared by 1 base and J by 0 bases, with 2 bases of the junction left unmatched. Per the germline V gene, CDR1 is SGHDT and CDR2 is YYEEEE. The CDR3 runs to 15 residues. Sequencing was carried out using lung tumor tissue. The sequence was obtained from a human donor with non-small cell lung cancer. The chain has TRBV5-6 and TRBJ2-3, with TRBD2 matching 7 bases. The CDR3 region is CASSLSGGSTDTQYF. The CDR3 nucleotides are TGTGCCAGCAGCTTGTCGGGGGGTAGCACAGATACGCAGTATTTT.